This T cell receptor (beta chain) is drawn from a study of shared clonotypes between healthy human individuals. General study points: Clonotypes that were shared across a handful of donors made up approximately 5% of naive CD4 clonotypes. Enrolling few donors narrowed the genetic and exposure-history diversity that was represented. Blood was the sole source, and tissue repertoires probably differ.

With respect to this clone: As yet, its antigen is unknown. The sample has other DNA sequences that encode this CDR3 too.

Germline V CDR1 and CDR2: SGHTA, FQGNSA. Germline trimming cut 5 bases from V and 4 bases from J; bases unmatched to any gene: 7. CDR3 length equals 14 residues. The assay was immunoSEQ multiplex PCR, and TCRdb's table has in-frame clones only and misses some. Of approximately 640,000 clones detected, 72% appear once; the ten largest clones hold approximately 2%. The clonotype was recovered from a woman in her thirties in good health. The chain links TRBV7-2 to TRBJ1-2; 7 bases match TRBD1. What was sequenced was memory CD4+ T cells sorted from blood. The subset: CD45RA-negative fraction. The CDR3 coding sequence is TGTGCCAGCAGCCCCCAGCGGGACAGCTATGGCTACACCTTC. Residues: CASSPQRDSYGYTF. The whole variable domain, remainder taken from reference TRBV7-2 and TRBJ1-2, is GAGVSQSPSNKVTEKGKDVELRCDPISGHTALYWYRQSLGQGLEFLIYFQGNSAPDKSGLPSDRFSAERTGGSVSTLTIQRTQQEDSAVYLCASSPQRDSYGYTFGSGTRLTVV.